This T cell receptor beta chain was recovered during a study of Ad26.COV2.S vaccination and SARS-CoV-2 variants. Study at large: In the study, Ad26.COV2.S was injected intramuscularly once, or twice 56 days apart.

Some clones are missing from TCRdb's copy, which holds only in-frame ones; the method was immunoSEQ multiplex PCR. The sample includes 380,000 or so clones, roughly 80% of them seen just once. The germline gives CDR1 SQVTM, CDR2 ANQGSEA. V was pared by 6 bases and J by 5 bases, with 5 bases of the junction left unmatched. CDR3 size: 12 residues. Treatment noted: around 19 received Ad26.COV2.S at low or high dose, single or two shots; 5 received placebo; per-sample allocation not given. Day 63 after the first vaccine or placebo injection was the time point for sampling. General study findings and limits: The authors reported substantial breadth in spike-specific CD8+ and CD4+ T cell responses after vaccination. Assessments of TCR breadth and depth may have underestimated the total T cell responses.

This clone was seen a handful of times. The antigen is unknown. This TCR derives from a person between 18 and 65 years old who received the Ad26.COV2.S COVID-19 vaccine or a placebo. V usage is TRBV29-1 and J usage is TRBJ2-7; 9 bases are a match to TRBD1. The sample in question was peripheral blood, obtained in a trial of Ad26.COV2.S vaccine versus placebo. The CDR3 sequence is CSVPTGGHEQYF. As DNA, the CDR3 is TGCAGCGTACCGACAGGGGGTCACGAGCAGTACTTC.